This T cell receptor (beta chain) came from a study of T cell responses to AZD1222 COVID-19 vaccine. Pooled together were second doses at about 4 or about 12 weeks. The V and J ends lost 0 bases and 7 bases respectively, with 7 bases between them. The CDR3 is 13 residues long. The V gene's germline CDR1 is LNHDA and CDR2 SQIVND (reference sequence). Method: immunoSEQ multiplex PCR; TCRdb's copy keeps in-frame clones and lacks some. Of 250,000 to 300,000 clones listed, 94% are singletons. General study points: Only five or six AZD1222 recipients were seropositive at baseline. Increases in Spike-specific TCR breadth and depth were seen after two AZD1222 doses.

Of note for this clone: The target antigen is unknown.

The source of this sequence is an adult who received the AZD1222 COVID-19 vaccine. This chain links TRBV19 with TRBJ2-1; the D gene is possibly TRBD2 (5 bases). Source: peripheral blood, taken 28 days after the second AZD1222 dose. As DNA, the CDR3 is TGTGCCAGTAGTATAGATCGCGGGAATGAGCAGTTCTTC. Residues: CASSIDRGNEQFF.